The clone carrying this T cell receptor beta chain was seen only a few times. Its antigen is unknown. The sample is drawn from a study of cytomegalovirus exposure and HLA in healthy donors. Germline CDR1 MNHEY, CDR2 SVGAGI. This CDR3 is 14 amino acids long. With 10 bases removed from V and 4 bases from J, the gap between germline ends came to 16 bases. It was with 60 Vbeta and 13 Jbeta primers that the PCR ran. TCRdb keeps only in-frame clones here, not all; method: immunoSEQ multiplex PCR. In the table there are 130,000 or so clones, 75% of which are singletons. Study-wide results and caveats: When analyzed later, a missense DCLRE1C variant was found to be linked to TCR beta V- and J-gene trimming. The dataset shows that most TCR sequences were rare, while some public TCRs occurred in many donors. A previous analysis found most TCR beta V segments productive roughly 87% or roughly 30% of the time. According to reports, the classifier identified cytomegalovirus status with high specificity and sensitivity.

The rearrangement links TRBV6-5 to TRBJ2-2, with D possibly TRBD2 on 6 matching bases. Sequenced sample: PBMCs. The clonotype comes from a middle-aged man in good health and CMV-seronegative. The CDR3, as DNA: TGTGCCACCCGTCGGCAGGGAGGCACCGGGGAGCTGTTTTTT. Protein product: CATRRQGGTGELFF.